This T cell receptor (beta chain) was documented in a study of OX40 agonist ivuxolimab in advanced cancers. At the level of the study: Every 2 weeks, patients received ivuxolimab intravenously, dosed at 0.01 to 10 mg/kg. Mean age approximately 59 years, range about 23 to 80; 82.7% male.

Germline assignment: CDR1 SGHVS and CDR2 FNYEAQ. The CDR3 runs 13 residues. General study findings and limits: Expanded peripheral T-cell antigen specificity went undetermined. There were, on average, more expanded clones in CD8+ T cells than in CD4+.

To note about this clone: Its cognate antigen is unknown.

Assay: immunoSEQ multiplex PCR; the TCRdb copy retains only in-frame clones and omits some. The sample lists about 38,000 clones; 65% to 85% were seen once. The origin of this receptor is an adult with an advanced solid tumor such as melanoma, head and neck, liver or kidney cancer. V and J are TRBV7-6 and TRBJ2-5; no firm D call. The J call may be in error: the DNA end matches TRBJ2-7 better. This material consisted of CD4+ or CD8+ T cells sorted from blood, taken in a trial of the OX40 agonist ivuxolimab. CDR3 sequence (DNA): TGTGCCAGCAGCTCCTCGAGCTCCTACGAGCAGTACTTC. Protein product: CASSSSSSYEQYF.